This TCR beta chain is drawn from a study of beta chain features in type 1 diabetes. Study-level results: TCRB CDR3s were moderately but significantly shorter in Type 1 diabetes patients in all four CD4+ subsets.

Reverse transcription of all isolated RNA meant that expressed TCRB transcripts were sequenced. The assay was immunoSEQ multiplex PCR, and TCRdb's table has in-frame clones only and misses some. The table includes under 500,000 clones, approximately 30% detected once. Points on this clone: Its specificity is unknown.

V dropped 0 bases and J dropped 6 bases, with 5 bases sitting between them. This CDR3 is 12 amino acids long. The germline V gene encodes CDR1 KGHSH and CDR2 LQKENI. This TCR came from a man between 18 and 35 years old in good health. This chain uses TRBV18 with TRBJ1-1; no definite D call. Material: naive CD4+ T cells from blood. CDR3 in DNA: TGTGCCAGCTCACCACCGTGGTCTGAAGCTTTCTTT. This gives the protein CASSPPWSEAFF.